The clone carrying this TCR beta chain was counted once. Its matching antigen is unknown. TCRdb's copy holds only in-frame clones and misses some; the assay was immunoSEQ multiplex PCR. The sample lists about 26,000 clones, 75% to 90% occurring once. The CDR3 consists of 17 residues. CDR1 is SGHKS, CDR2 YYEKEE, per germline (reference sequence). With 0 bases clipped from V and 8 bases from J, the junction kept 16 bases outside the gene matches. The data were taken from a study of T cells in localized non-small cell lung cancer. The study, taken as a whole, reports: A higher density of T cells in blood coincided with extended overall survival. Only one tumor region went through sequencing, so heterogeneity may still be there.

Sequences were derived from peripheral blood, sampled before any cancer treatment. This chain joins TRBV5-5 and TRBJ1-2; 7 bases agree with TRBD1. The sequence was collected from a female donor over 55 with stage II squamous cell lung carcinoma. The chain's CDR3 is CASSLDFVTGNVAGYTF. CDR3 nucleotide sequence: TGTGCCAGCAGCTTGGATTTCGTGACAGGGAATGTGGCAGGCTACACCTTC.